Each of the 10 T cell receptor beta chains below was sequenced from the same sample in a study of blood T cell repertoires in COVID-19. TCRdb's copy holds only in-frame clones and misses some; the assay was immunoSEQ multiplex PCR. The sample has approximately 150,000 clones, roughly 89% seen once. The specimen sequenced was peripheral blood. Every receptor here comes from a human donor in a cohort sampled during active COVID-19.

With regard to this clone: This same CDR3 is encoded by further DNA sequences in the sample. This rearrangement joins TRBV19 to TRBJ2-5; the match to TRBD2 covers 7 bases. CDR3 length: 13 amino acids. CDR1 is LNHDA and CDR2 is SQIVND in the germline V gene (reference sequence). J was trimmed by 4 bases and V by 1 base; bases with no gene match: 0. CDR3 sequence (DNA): TGTGCCAGTAGTATAGCGGGAGGAGAGACCCAGTACTTC. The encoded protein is CASSIAGGETQYF.

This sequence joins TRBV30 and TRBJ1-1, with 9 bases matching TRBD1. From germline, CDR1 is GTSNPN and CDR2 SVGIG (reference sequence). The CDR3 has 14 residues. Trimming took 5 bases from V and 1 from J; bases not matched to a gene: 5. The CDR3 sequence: CAWGQGRGNTEAFF. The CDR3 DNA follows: TGTGCCTGGGGACAGGGGCGTGGGAACACTGAAGCTTTCTTT.

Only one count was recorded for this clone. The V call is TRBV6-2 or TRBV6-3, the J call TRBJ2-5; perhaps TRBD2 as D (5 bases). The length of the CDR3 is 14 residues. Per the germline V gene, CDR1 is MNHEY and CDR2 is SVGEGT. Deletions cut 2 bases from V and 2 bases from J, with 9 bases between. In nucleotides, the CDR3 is TGTGCCAGCAGTTACGTCGGGATGCAAGAGACCCAGTACTTC. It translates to CASSYVGMQETQYF.

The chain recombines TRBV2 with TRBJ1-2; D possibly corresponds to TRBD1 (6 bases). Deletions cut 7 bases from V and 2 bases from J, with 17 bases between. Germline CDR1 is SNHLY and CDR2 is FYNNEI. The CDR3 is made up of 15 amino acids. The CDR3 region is CASTRGRVGNYGYTF. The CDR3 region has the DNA TGTGCCAGCACTAGGGGGAGGGTGGGGAACTATGGCTACACCTTC.

The CDR3 loop reads CASSSYWSGEQYF. CDR3 bases: TGTGCCAGCAGCTCTTATTGGTCGGGGGAGCAGTACTTC. The chain combines TRBV12-3 or TRBV12-4 with TRBJ2-7, with D maybe TRBD2 (5 bases). CDR3 size: 13 residues. Trimming shortened V by 6 bases and J by 7 bases, and 16 bases separated the two germline ends.

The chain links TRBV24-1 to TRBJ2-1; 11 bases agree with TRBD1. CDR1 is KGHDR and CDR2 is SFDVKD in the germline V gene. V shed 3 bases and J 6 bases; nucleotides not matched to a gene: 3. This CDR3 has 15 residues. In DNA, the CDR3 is TGTGCCACCAGTGATCGGGGACAGGGGGGCAATGAGCAGTTCTTC. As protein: CATSDRGQGGNEQFF.

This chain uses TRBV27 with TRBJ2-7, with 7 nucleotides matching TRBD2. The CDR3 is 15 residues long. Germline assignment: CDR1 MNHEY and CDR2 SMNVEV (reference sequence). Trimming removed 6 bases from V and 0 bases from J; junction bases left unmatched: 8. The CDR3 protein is CASRKSGVGSYEQYF. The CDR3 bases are TGTGCCAGCAGAAAGAGCGGGGTAGGCTCCTACGAGCAGTACTTC.

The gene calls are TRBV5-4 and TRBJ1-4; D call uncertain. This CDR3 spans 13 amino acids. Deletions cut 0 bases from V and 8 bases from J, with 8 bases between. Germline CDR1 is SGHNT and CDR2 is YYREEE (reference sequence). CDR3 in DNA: TGTGCCAGCAGCTTGGGCCCGCGGGAAAAACTGTTTTTT. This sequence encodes CASSLGPREKLFF.

CDR3 DNA: TGTGCCAGCAGTTACTCGGGGGCCCCAGGTGCCTCGGAGACCCAGTACTTC. As protein: CASSYSGAPGASETQYF. The J gene is TRBJ2-5, the V gene TRBV6-2 or TRBV6-3; D is perhaps TRBD1 (6 bases). From germline, CDR1 is MNHEY and CDR2 SVGEGT. Trimming pared 0 bases from V and 5 bases from J, leaving 19 bases between. The CDR3 totals 17 residues.

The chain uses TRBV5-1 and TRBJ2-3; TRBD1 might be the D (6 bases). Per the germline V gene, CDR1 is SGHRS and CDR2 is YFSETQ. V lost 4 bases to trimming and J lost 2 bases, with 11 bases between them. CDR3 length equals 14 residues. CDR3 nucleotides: TGCGCCAGCAGCCGGGACACTCCCACAGATACGCAGTATTTT. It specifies CASSRDTPTDTQYF. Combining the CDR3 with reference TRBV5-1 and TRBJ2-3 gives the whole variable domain KAGVTQTPRYLIKTRGQQVTLSCSPISGHRSVSWYQQTPGQGLQFLFEYFSETQRNKGNFPGRFSGRQFSNSRSEMNVSTLELGDSALYLCASSRDTPTDTQYFGPGTRLTVL.